These 10 T cell receptor beta chains share one sample of origin, sequenced in a study of identical twins. MiXCR was run by TCRdb on the 5' RACE reads, yielding one entry per CDR3 protein. Of some 600,000 distinct CDR3 sequences listed, roughly 6.6% were seen once; the top ten hold 1.6%. These data also featured in a second study, about yellow fever vaccine responses in identical twins.

The sample taken for sequencing was PBMCs. The receptors were sampled from a woman between 18 and 29 years old in good health.

This clonotype was seen more than once but under ten times. The CDR3 is CASSVGGQEGNQPQHF. The CDR3 DNA sequence: TGTGCCAGCAGCGTAGGGGGGCAGGAAGGCAATCAGCCCCAGCATTTT. V gene TRBV9 combines with J gene TRBJ1-5, with a tentative D call TRBD1 (6 bases). With 0 bases removed from V and 2 bases from J, the gap between germline ends came to 12 bases. Germline V CDR1 and CDR2: SGDLS, YYNGEE. The CDR3 contains 16 residues.

This clonotype was seen at least ten times. J is TRBJ1-1 and V is TRBV12-3 or TRBV12-4; no firm D call. There are 14 residues in the CDR3. Trimming pared 6 bases from V and 1 base from J, leaving 12 bases between. The CDR3 here is CASSDGGWNTEAFF. DNA of the CDR3: TGTGCCAGCAGCGACGGTGGTTGGAACACTGAAGCTTTCTTT.

Many counts were recorded for this clonotype. The V call is TRBV28, the J call TRBJ1-5; 7 positions agree with TRBD1. Germline CDR1 MDHEN, CDR2 SYDVKM. V shed 5 bases and J 3 bases; nucleotides not matched to a gene: 7. The CDR3 consists of 15 residues. CDR3 region: CASSLGTAPNQPQHF. The CDR3, as DNA: TGTGCCAGCAGTCTAGGGACAGCACCCAATCAGCCCCAGCATTTT.

The genes are TRBV11-1 and TRBJ2-1; the D gene is possibly TRBD2 (6 bases). Germline-derived CDR1 and CDR2 are SGHAT and FQDESV (reference sequence). The germline V and J ends were trimmed by 5 bases and 3 bases, with 23 bases remaining between them. The CDR3 has 18 residues. The DNA for the CDR3 is TGTGCCAGCAGCCCCGGGGTAGCGGTACTTGATTTCTACAATGAGCAGTTCTTC. Translation gives CASSPGVAVLDFYNEQFF.

This chain joins TRBV5-1 and TRBJ2-2; 8 bases align to TRBD1. With 1 base clipped from V and 3 bases from J, the junction kept 11 bases outside the gene matches. The germline gives CDR1 SGHRS, CDR2 YFSETQ. CDR3 length equals 18 residues. CDR3 protein: CASSLQGARSGHTGELFF. The CDR3 nucleotides read TGCGCCAGCAGCTTGCAGGGGGCGCGATCAGGCCACACCGGGGAGCTGTTTTTT. Filled out from reference TRBV5-1 and TRBJ2-2, the complete variable domain reads KAGVTQTPRYLIKTRGQQVTLSCSPISGHRSVSWYQQTPGQGLQFLFEYFSETQRNKGNFPGRFSGRQFSNSRSEMNVSTLELGDSALYLCASSLQGARSGHTGELFFGEGSRLTVL.

This clonotype was counted only a few times. The chain is built from TRBV12-3 or TRBV12-4 and TRBJ1-5, with D possibly being TRBD1 (5 bases). V shed 6 bases and J shed 5 bases, with 17 bases lying between them. This CDR3 comprises 15 residues. The chain's CDR3 is CASSMRRAQDQPQHF. CDR3 coding DNA: TGTGCCAGCAGCATGCGCAGGGCCCAAGATCAGCCCCAGCATTTT.

This clonotype was counted between two and nine times. This chain joins TRBV11-2 and TRBJ2-4, with TRBD1 matching over 8 bases. Germline loops: CDR1 SGHAT, CDR2 FQNNGV. V was clipped by 2 bases and J by 0 bases; unmatched bases: 9. The CDR3 has 18 amino acids. In DNA, the CDR3 is TGTGCCAGCAGCTTACGGACAGGGATCCTCTTAGCCAAAAACATTCAGTACTTC. Protein product: CASSLRTGILLAKNIQYF.

This clonotype has more than one count but fewer than ten. The CDR3 nucleotides read TGTGCCAGCAGCTTGGGGACCGCCTCCTACAATGAGCAGTTCTTC. Its protein product is CASSLGTASYNEQFF. The genes are TRBV5-8 and TRBJ2-1; D ambiguous. This CDR3 has 15 residues. V lost 0 bases, J lost 0 bases, and 7 bases lay in between. Germline CDR1 and CDR2: SGHTS and YDEGEE.

This chain links TRBV4-1 with TRBJ2-5, with D perhaps TRBD1 (6 bases). CDR1 MGHRA and CDR2 YSYEKL come from the germline V gene. V was pared by 4 bases and J by 4 bases, with 13 bases between. The CDR3 sequence is 14 residues long. DNA of the CDR3: TGCGCCAGCAGCCTAGGGAGAGGGGGAGAGACCCAGTACTTC. It encodes CASSLGRGGETQYF.

This chain links TRBV28 with TRBJ2-7, with D uncertain. This CDR3 spans 13 amino acids. Trimming stripped 6 bases from V and 4 bases from J, with 13 bases between. Germline V gene sequence: CDR1 MDHEN, CDR2 SYDVKM. The CDR3 loop reads CASSPTDLYEQYF. CDR3 DNA: TGTGCCAGCAGCCCGACGGACCTGTACGAGCAGTACTTC.